The clone carrying this T cell receptor (beta chain) has more than one count but fewer than ten. Antigen: not known. These data come from a study of beta chain features in type 1 diabetes. Study-level findings and limits: There was a moderate but significant shortening of TCRB CDR3s in all four CD4+ subsets of Type 1 diabetes patients.

Expressed TCRB transcripts got sequenced, as all isolated RNA was reverse transcribed. Only in-frame clones appear in the TCRdb table, and some are missing; sequencing was by immunoSEQ multiplex PCR. The sample includes roughly 150,000 clones, 7.8% of them seen just once. Deletions cut 2 bases from V and 8 bases from J, with 15 bases between. Germline lookup yields CDR1 SGHTA and CDR2 FQGNSA. This CDR3 is 14 amino acids long. The rearrangement joins TRBV7-2 to TRBJ1-2; D is perhaps TRBD1 (5 bases). This sequence originates from a woman aged 40 to 50 with type 1 diabetes. The sample consisted of central memory CD4+ T cells from blood. As DNA, the CDR3 is TGTGCCAGCAGCTTAAGACGGGTTCAGGGCGGCTACACCTTC. It codes for CASSLRRVQGGYTF.